This is a list of T cell receptor beta chains from one sample in a study of shared clonotypes between healthy human individuals. The protocol was immunoSEQ multiplex PCR, while the TCRdb copy is restricted to in-frame clones and leaves out a portion. The sample carries some 690,000 clones, roughly 91% recorded once. The sequencing sample was made of memory CD8+ T cells from PBMCs. These receptors were obtained from a man aged 18 to 29 in good health. Some clones in this sample may be carry-over from other donors' samples. CDR3s include the opening cysteine and the closing phenylalanine or tryptophan.

J	V	CDR3
TRBJ1-5	TRBV27	CASSPTQRQPQHF
TRBJ2-5	TRBV14	CASSQGGLTTQYF
TRBJ2-2	TRBV7-9	CASSLIRADTGELFF
TRBJ1-2	TRBV6-6	CASTMGDHYGYTF
TRBJ2-7	TRBV29-1	CSVEEKGTPYEQYF
TRBJ2-7	TRBV7-9	CASSPSLGQTYEQYF
TRBJ2-4	TRBV5-1	CASSYDRGF
TRBJ1-1	TRBV7-3	CASSYAGRGTEAFF
TRBJ2-7	TRBV11-2	CASRGRGYPSEQYF
TRBJ2-7	TRBV15	CATSSLQREQYF
TRBJ2-7	TRBV13	CASSHRRQGVYEQYF
TRBJ2-2	TRBV19	CASRLSGNTGELFF
TRBJ2-5	TRBV19	CASSSGGETQYF
TRBJ2-7	TRBV11-3	CASQVSSYEQYF
TRBJ2-5	TRBV6-5	CASSFGTGETQYF
TRBJ2-1	TRBV29-1	CSVVGLSSYNEQFF
TRBJ2-5	TRBV27	CASRGSGSKETQYF
TRBJ1-1	TRBV27	CASSLSRKYPEAFF
TRBJ1-2	TRBV7-2	CASSDGGTNYGYTF
TRBJ1-3	TRBV28	CASNSVDSLSGNTIYF
TRBJ1-1	TRBV28	CASNLGTGIMLNTEAFF
TRBJ2-7	TRBV7-9	CASSLVLQYEQYF
TRBJ2-7	TRBV4-3	CASSQGTGAFHEQYF
TRBJ2-5	TRBV28	CASSFPAGGVETQYF
NA	TRBV5-1	CASSPLSGLEQYF
TRBJ1-5	TRBV9	CASSVFGGNQPQHF
TRBJ2-1	TRBV5-5	CASNPGQGYNEQFF
TRBJ1-5	TRBV10-3	CAISVDRDTQPQHF
TRBJ1-1	TRBV9	CASSPEGDTEAFF